The T cell receptor beta chain described here comes from a study of Tregs in tolerant kidney transplant recipients. The study's findings and limits: Tregs expanded with activated donor B cells seemed most donor-specific.

Produced via immunoSEQ multiplex PCR; TCRdb's table is partial and in-frame only. The table lists about 59,000 clones, over 70% of them singletons, with roughly 5.2% in the top ten. The CDR3 extends over 16 amino acids. In germline, CDR1 is LNHDA, CDR2 SQIVND (reference sequence). Trimming took off 3 bases at V and 4 bases at J, with 16 bases between the two ends. Remarks on this clone: The antigen is not known.

V gene TRBV19 combines with J gene TRBJ2-1, with D maybe TRBD2 (6 bases). The TCR was taken from a human donor in good health. The material sequenced was CD4+ T cells from blood. The CDR3 bases are TGTGCCAGTAGTATGTGGGGCGGGACCTCGTACAATGAGCAGTTCTTC. Its translation is CASSMWGGTSYNEQFF.